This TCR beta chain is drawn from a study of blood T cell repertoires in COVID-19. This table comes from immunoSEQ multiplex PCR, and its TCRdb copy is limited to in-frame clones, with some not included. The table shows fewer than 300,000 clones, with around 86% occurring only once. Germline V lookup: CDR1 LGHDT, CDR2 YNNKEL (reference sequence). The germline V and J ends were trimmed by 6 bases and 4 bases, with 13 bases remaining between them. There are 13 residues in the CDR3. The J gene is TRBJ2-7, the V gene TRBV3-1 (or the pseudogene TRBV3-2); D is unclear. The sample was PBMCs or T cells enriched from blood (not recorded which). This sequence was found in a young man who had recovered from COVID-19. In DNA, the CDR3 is TGTGCCAGCAGTCACCTCGGTGAGTACGAGCAGTACTTC. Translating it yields CASSHLGEYEQYF.